These T cell receptor beta chains were read from a single sample in a study of identical twins. TCRdb redid the calling of the 5' RACE reads with MiXCR, one entry per CDR3 protein. The data show about 280,000 distinct CDR3 sequences, more than 6.5% seen once. This sample was shared with a second study, whose subject was yellow fever vaccine responses in identical twins.

The sequenced sample consisted of memory (CD45RO+) T cells sorted from blood. These receptors all come from a woman younger than 30 in good health. CDR3s include the opening cysteine and the closing phenylalanine or tryptophan. Fields, in order: J gene, clone size, D gene, V gene, CDR3 DNA, CDR3 protein. A D gene is named only where the DNA matches it firmly. Rows give clone size only sometimes, using once, few, many, or a class for an expanded clone.

J: TRBJ2-7; size: NA; D: TRBD2; V: TRBV3-1; DNA: TGTGCCAGCAGCCAAGGGGAGGGGAGGCACGAGCAGTACTTC; CDR3: CASSQGEGRHEQYF
J: TRBJ2-6; size: many; D: TRBD1; V: TRBV12-3/TRBV12-4; DNA: TGTGCCAGCAGTCCAAGACAGGGGACTTCTGGGGCCAACGTCCTGACTTTC; CDR3: CASSPRQGTSGANVLTF
J: TRBJ2-1; size: NA; D: TRBD1; V: TRBV6-1; DNA: TGTGCCGTACCTCCGCCGGGACAGGGGGCGGGTGAGCAGTTCTTC; CDR3: CAVPPPGQGAGEQFF
J: TRBJ1-2; size: NA; D: TRBD1; V: TRBV12-3/TRBV12-4; DNA: TGTGCCAGCAGCGAACTCACAGGGGGATACTATGGCTACACCTTC; CDR3: CASSELTGGYYGYTF
J: TRBJ1-2; size: NA; D: NA; V: TRBV14; DNA: TGTGCCAGCAGCCAGGGGATAAACTATGGCTACACCTTC; CDR3: CASSQGINYGYTF
J: TRBJ2-2; size: NA; D: TRBD2; V: TRBV6-1; DNA: TGTGCCAGCAGTGTTGGTAGCGGGGACACCGGGGAGCTGTTTTTT; CDR3: CASSVGSGDTGELFF
J: TRBJ2-7; size: many; D: TRBD2; V: TRBV29-1; DNA: TGCAGCGTTCGCGGGAGGGGATCCTACGAGCAGTACTTC; CDR3: CSVRGRGSYEQYF
J: TRBJ2-3; size: NA; D: TRBD2; V: TRBV18; DNA: TGTGCCAGCTCACCACCGCGGGGGGCATCCACAGATACGCAGTATTTT; CDR3: CASSPPRGASTDTQYF
J: TRBJ2-7; size: few; D: TRBD2; V: TRBV12-3/TRBV12-4; DNA: TGTGCCAGCAGCCCATCCGGGGGGAGCTCCTACGAGCAGTACTTC; CDR3: CASSPSGGSSYEQYF
J: TRBJ1-2; size: NA; D: NA; V: TRBV19; DNA: TGTGCCAGCCAGAAGGGACCGAGGTTCGGCTATGGCTACACCTTC; CDR3: CASQKGPRFGYGYTF
J: TRBJ2-6; size: NA; D: TRBD1; V: TRBV18; DNA: TGTGCCAGCTCGTCAACCGGGACAGGGGCGTTCTCTGGGGCCAACGTCCTGACTTTC; CDR3: CASSSTGTGAFSGANVLTF
J: TRBJ2-5; size: NA; D: NA; V: TRBV6-5; DNA: TGTGCCAGCAGTTACTCCCGTGGGGCGACCCAGTACTTC; CDR3: CASSYSRGATQYF
J: TRBJ1-2; size: few; D: NA; V: TRBV3-1; DNA: TGTGCCAGCAGCCCCCCCGGGACGGGAGGCTACACCTTC; CDR3: CASSPPGTGGYTF